This TCR beta chain emerged from a study of Graves' ophthalmopathy and Graves' hyperthyroidism (dated by TCRdb to 2017 to 2018). Concerning the study at large: Peripheral blood was collected at initial diagnosis, before any treatment. T-cell repertoires of thyroid tissue and blood were compared in six hyperthyroidism patients. To explore V-J signatures that separate ophthalmopathy from hyperthyroidism, a discovery set of approximately 100 patients was enrolled, consisting of roughly 45 with ophthalmopathy and roughly 57 with stable hyperthyroidism. To tell Graves' ophthalmopathy apart from Graves' hyperthyroidism, and to predict which patients would progress to ophthalmopathy, the study relied on TCR beta repertoire signatures. The independent validation cohort included 18 hyperthyroidism patients plus 17 patients who later progressed from hyperthyroidism to ophthalmopathy. In total, around 130 blood samples were TCR-sequenced: 40 to 45 ophthalmopathy, about 75 hyperthyroidism and 17 hyperthyroidism-to-ophthalmopathy patients. After sampling, hyperthyroidism patients received methimazole starting at 30 mg daily, and ophthalmopathy patients received high-dose intravenous methylprednisolone. Findings and caveats that apply to the study as a whole: Sample size was not predetermined statistically, and investigators were not blinded to group allocation. Most expanded thyroid clonotypes with frequency above 0.001 were also detected in blood, suggesting blood repertoires may reflect the thyroid immune response. In cross-validation, the 13-signature model distinguished ophthalmopathy from stable hyperthyroidism with 87.88% sensitivity and approximately 81% specificity, while in the test set the corresponding values were about 80% and 75%. In validation, the model predicted ophthalmopathy progression with 70.59% sensitivity and approximately 78% specificity; some 13 predicted patients were CT-confirmed with GO in a median of 6.5 months.

TCR beta CDR3 regions were amplified from RNA transcripts for repertoire sequencing. The first round of RT-PCR was done with HTBI primers and the Qiagen OneStep RT-PCR kit, and was followed by a second round of multiplex PCR, then size selection and purification. The libraries underwent paired-end sequencing with 100 bp reads on an Illumina HiSeq2000. In the authors' own workflow: SOAPnuke was used for read processing, and reads with adapters, uncalled bases, a mean Phred below 15, or no exact constant-primer or identifier match were discarded. COPE v1.2.5 was used to merge the high-quality paired reads. Unique nucleotide sequences were defined as clonotypes and aligned to IMGT TRB V, D and J references using MiTCR v1.1. The analysis was limited to V-J combinations with a frequency above 0.0001, which together covered over 99% of the repertoires. A TCR clonal expansion and chaos score per V-J combination was defined as the ratio of F50 clonal expansion to chaos observed in the TCRdist matrix. Welch's t-statistics and random forest were used to narrow the features down to about a dozen V-J combinations, which were then fed into a naive Bayes classifier. The similarity between thyroid and blood repertoires was quantified using the Morisita-Horn index. The public reads were quality trimmed at Q25 with fastp and then assembled into clones with MiXCR by TCRdb, keeping productive beta chains. Every CDR3 protein is listed once, alongside the most common genes and DNA of its rows. The V and J calls come from TCRdb's annotation, not from the publication. The sample table lists about 740,000 distinct CDR3 sequences, 35% to 50% of them with a count of one. The ten top clones hold approximately 46% of the sample.

This clonotype occurred a few times. This clone's antigen is unknown. Per-base qualities were not stored, and no clone one base away is much larger. Patients with ophthalmopathy had moderately to severely active disease, with a Clinical Activity Score of 3 or more, a NOSPECS grade of 4 or more, and a disease duration of less than 3 months. Patients were excluded if they had other autoimmune diseases, uncontrolled infections, pregnancy or lactation. Diagnosis relied on clinical symptoms, serum thyroxine, TRAb, thyroid ultrasound and orbital computed tomography. Ficoll-Paque density gradient centrifugation was used to isolate PBMCs from 8 to 10 ml of fresh peripheral blood. Trizol reagent was used to extract the total RNA, and its quality was then checked on an Agilent 2100 Bioanalyzer. The CDR3 goes from the cysteine to the phenylalanine over 16 residues. The retained sequence is limited to the CDR3, 48 bases, with the frame set at the first base. Trimming leaves V shorter by 4 bases and J shorter by 4 bases, with the junction holding 6 bases beyond the gene matches. CDR1 and CDR2 were assigned from the germline V gene as SGDLS and YYNGEE.

Material for sequencing was peripheral blood. The chain joins TRBV9 to TRBJ1-4; TRBD1 agrees with 11 junctional bases. This TCR derives from an adult man with Graves' ophthalmopathy. The DNA sequence follows: TGTGCCAGCAGCAAAGAGGGACAGGGGGATAATGAAAAACTGTTTTTT. Translated, this gives CASSKEGQGDNEKLFF. Supplemented by the reference TRBV9 and TRBJ1-4 proteins around the CDR3, the complete variable domain is DSGVTQTPKHLITATGQRVTLRCSPRSGDLSVYWYQQSLDQGLQFLIQYYNGEERAKGNILERFSAQQFPDLHSELNLSSLELGDSALYFCASSKEGQGDNEKLFFGSGTQLSVL.